The 18 T cell receptor beta chains in this list originate from one sample, sequenced in a study of blood T cell repertoires in COVID-19. Clones were read by immunoSEQ multiplex PCR, and TCRdb kept only the in-frame ones, dropping some. This sample has under 40,000 clones, with around nine tenths found just once. Sequencing used peripheral blood. The receptors were gathered from a human donor in a cohort sampled during active COVID-19.

The chain links TRBV18 to TRBJ2-5, with TRBD1 as a possible D gene (5 bases). The CDR3 has 13 residues. Germline V gene sequence: CDR1 KGHSH, CDR2 LQKENI. V lost 8 bases, J lost 2 bases, and 12 bases lay in between. The CDR3 sequence is CASRMTVQETQYF. Here the CDR3 DNA reads TGTGCCAGCCGAATGACAGTACAAGAGACCCAGTACTTC.

Notes on this clone: The junction does not match germline at one end; this may be a read error. The chain employs TRBV11-2 and TRBJ2-5; 7 nucleotides match TRBD1. The CDR3 totals 11 residues. Germline CDR1 and CDR2: SGHAT and FQNNGV. In DNA, the CDR3 is TGTGCCAGCAGCCCCAGACAGGGTCTCCACTTC. Its translation is CASSPRQGLHF.

The chain recombines TRBV9 with TRBJ2-7; possible D gene TRBD2, 6 bases. The germline V gene encodes CDR1 SGDLS and CDR2 YYNGEE. Deletions cut 6 bases from V and 3 bases from J, with 13 bases between. This CDR3 has 13 amino acids. CDR3 sequence: CASNPEGYYEQYF. The CDR3 DNA reads TGTGCCAGCAATCCGGAGGGTTACTACGAGCAGTACTTC. The full variable domain, its missing parts supplied by reference TRBV9 and TRBJ2-7, is DSGVTQTPKHLITATGQRVTLRCSPRSGDLSVYWYQQSLDQGLQFLIQYYNGEERAKGNILERFSAQQFPDLHSELNLSSLELGDSALYFCASNPEGYYEQYFGPGTRLTVT.

V gene TRBV3-1 (or the pseudogene TRBV3-2) combines with J gene TRBJ1-2, with a tentative D call TRBD1 (6 bases). Germline V CDR1 and CDR2: LGHDT, YNNKEL (reference sequence). Between the trimmed V and J ends, which lost 2 bases and 7 bases, there was a span of 11 bases. There are 13 residues in the CDR3. This CDR3 is CASSQTGLGGYTF. The CDR3 DNA reads as TGTGCCAGCAGCCAAACAGGGTTAGGTGGCTACACCTTC.

The CDR3 loop reads CASSYAAGINTGELFF. The CDR3 region has the DNA TGTGCCAGCAGTTATGCGGCGGGAATTAACACCGGGGAGCTGTTTTTT. This chain links TRBV6-2 or TRBV6-3 with TRBJ2-2; a possible D gene is TRBD2 (6 bases). Germline CDR1 reads MNHEY; CDR2 reads SVGEGT. With 3 bases removed from V and 2 bases from J, the gap between germline ends came to 13 bases. The CDR3 totals 16 residues.

V gene TRBV7-2 combines with J gene TRBJ2-7; D is unclear. The germline CDR1 and CDR2 sequences are SGHTA and FQGNSA. Between the trimmed V and J ends, which lost 5 bases and 4 bases, there was a span of 12 bases. The CDR3 loop spans 13 amino acids. The CDR3 DNA sequence: TGTGCCAGCAGCCCCCCCAGTTTATACGAGCAGTACTTC. Translated: CASSPPSLYEQYF.

The chain carries TRBV10-1 and TRBJ2-2; 8 bases agree with TRBD1. With V trimmed by 10 bases and J by 4 bases, 11 bases remained unmatched. Per the germline V gene, CDR1 is WNHNN and CDR2 is SYGVQD (reference sequence). CDR3 length: 15 residues. The CDR3 DNA follows: TGCGCCACCTCCCGAGGACAGGGCGGCACCGGGGAGCTGTTTTTT. This translates into CATSRGQGGTGELFF.

The chain recombines TRBV28 with TRBJ1-1; possibly TRBD1 for D (5 bases). From germline, CDR1 is MDHEN and CDR2 SYDVKM. The CDR3 sequence is 15 residues long. Trimming cost V 1 base and J 2 bases, with 11 bases left between them. As DNA, the CDR3 is TGTGCCAGCAGTTTATACCCCCAGGGAAACACTGAAGCTTTCTTT. Protein product: CASSLYPQGNTEAFF.

The chain recombines TRBV9 with TRBJ2-3; a weak D match, TRBD2 (5 bases). With 0 bases removed from V and 1 base from J, the gap between germline ends came to 9 bases. The CDR3 spans 15 residues. Germline-derived CDR1 and CDR2 are SGDLS and YYNGEE. The CDR3 DNA follows: TGTGCCAGCAGCGTAGCTAGCCGCCGCACAGATACGCAGTATTTT. As protein: CASSVASRRTDTQYF.

V is TRBV6-1 and J is TRBJ1-5, with unresolved D. The CDR3 is 16 residues long. CDR1 and CDR2 (germline): MNHNS, SASEGT. V dropped 4 bases and J dropped 2 bases, with 15 bases sitting between them. The CDR3 protein is CASSGPGSERNQPQHF. The CDR3 coding sequence is TGTGCCAGCAGTGGTCCCGGGTCCGAACGCAATCAGCCCCAGCATTTT.

This clone has only one observation. The chain recombines TRBV7-2 with TRBJ2-1; TRBD2 matches 7 bases. The CDR3 loop spans 16 amino acids. Trimming cost V 1 base and J 4 bases; bases outside gene matches: 7. Germline values: CDR1 SGHTA, CDR2 FQGNSA. As DNA, the CDR3 is TGTGCCAGCAGCTTAGTGGGGGGGTCGGCATACAATGAGCAGTTCTTC. Encoded protein: CASSLVGGSAYNEQFF.

This chain connects TRBV12-3 or TRBV12-4 to TRBJ2-7, with D perhaps matching TRBD2 (5 bases). The CDR3 length is 12 residues. V lost 6 bases, J lost 3 bases, and 9 bases lay in between. The CDR3, as DNA: TGTGCCAGCAGCCTAGAGGGCTACGAGCAGTACTTC. It is translated as CASSLEGYEQYF.

The chain combines TRBV28 with TRBJ2-7; 7 bases align to TRBD2. Germline V gene lookup returns CDR1 MDHEN and CDR2 SYDVKM. V was clipped by 1 base and J by 2 bases; unmatched bases: 8. The CDR3 sequence is 16 residues long. The chain's CDR3 is CASSLSMGGSAYEQYF. The CDR3 nucleotides read TGTGCCAGCAGTTTATCGATGGGAGGGTCGGCCTACGAGCAGTACTTC.

The rearrangement joins TRBV6-5 to TRBJ2-5, with a tentative D call TRBD1 (6 bases). Trimming stripped 6 bases from V and 3 bases from J, with 11 bases between. Per the germline V gene, CDR1 is MNHEY and CDR2 is SVGAGI. The CDR3 is 13 amino acids. CDR3: CASRRTGKETQYF. In DNA, the CDR3 is TGTGCCAGCAGGAGAACAGGGAAAGAGACCCAGTACTTC.

The chain couples TRBV11-2 to TRBJ2-7; D is unclear. The germline CDR1 and CDR2 sequences are SGHAT and FQNNGV. V was cut by 3 bases and J by 4 bases, with 13 bases left in between. The CDR3 contains 14 residues. The DNA of the CDR3 is TGTGCCAGCAGCTTCGGCGGCGGATCTTACGAGCAGTACTTC. This sequence encodes CASSFGGGSYEQYF.

This clone was picked up one time. The CDR3 DNA follows: TGTGCCAGCTCACCCCCGGGTATGCTCAAAGGCGAGCAGTACTTC. This codes for CASSPPGMLKGEQYF. This sequence joins TRBV18 and TRBJ2-7, with D uncertain. In germline, CDR1 is KGHSH, CDR2 LQKENI. V lost 3 bases and J 6 bases, leaving 18 bases between the germline ends. The CDR3 is 15 amino acids.

This rearrangement joins TRBV6-5 to TRBJ2-7; D remains ambiguous. Germline values: CDR1 MNHEY, CDR2 SVGAGI. The V end lost 4 bases, the J end lost 2 bases, and 12 bases lay between the germline ends. The CDR3 extends over 14 amino acids. This chain's CDR3 is CASSSLLYTYEQYF. CDR3 bases: TGTGCCAGCAGTTCCCTGTTGTATACCTACGAGCAGTACTTC.

The chain recombines TRBV30 with TRBJ1-2; TRBD1 agrees at 10 bases. J lost 2 bases, V lost 4 bases, and 4 bases had no gene match. The CDR3 consists of 14 residues. Germline lookup yields CDR1 GTSNPN and CDR2 SVGIG (reference sequence). The CDR3 region has the DNA TGTGCCTGGACCAGGACAGGGGGAAACTATGGCTACACCTTC. Encoded protein: CAWTRTGGNYGYTF. Filled out from reference TRBV30 and TRBJ1-2, the complete variable domain reads SQTIHQWPATLVQPVGSPLSLECTVEGTSNPNLYWYRQAAGRGLQLLFYSVGIGQISSEVPQNLSASRPQDRQFILSSKKLLLSDSGFYLCAWTRTGGNYGYTFGSGTRLTVV.